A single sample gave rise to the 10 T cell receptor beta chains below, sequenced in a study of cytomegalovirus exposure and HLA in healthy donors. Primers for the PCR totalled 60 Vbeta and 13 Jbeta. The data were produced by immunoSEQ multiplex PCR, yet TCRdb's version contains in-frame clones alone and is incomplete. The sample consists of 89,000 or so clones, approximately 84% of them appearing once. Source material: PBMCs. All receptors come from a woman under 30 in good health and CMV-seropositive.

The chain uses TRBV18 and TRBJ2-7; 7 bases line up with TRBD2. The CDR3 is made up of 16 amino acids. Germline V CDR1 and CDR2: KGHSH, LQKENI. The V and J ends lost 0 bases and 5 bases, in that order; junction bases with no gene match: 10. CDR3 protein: CASSPPRGGAYDEQYF. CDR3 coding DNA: TGTGCCAGCTCACCACCTCGCGGGGGAGCCTACGACGAGCAGTACTTC.

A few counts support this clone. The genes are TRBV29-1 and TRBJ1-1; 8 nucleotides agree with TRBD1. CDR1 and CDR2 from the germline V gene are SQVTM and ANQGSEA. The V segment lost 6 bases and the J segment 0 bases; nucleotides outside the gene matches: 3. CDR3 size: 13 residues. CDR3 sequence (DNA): TGCAGCGTACAGGGGGTTTTGAACACTGAAGCTTTCTTT. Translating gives CSVQGVLNTEAFF.

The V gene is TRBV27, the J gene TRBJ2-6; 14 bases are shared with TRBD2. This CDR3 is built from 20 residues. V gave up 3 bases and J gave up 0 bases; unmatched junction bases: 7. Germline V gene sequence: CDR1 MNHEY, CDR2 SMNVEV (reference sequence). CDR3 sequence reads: CASSFLGTSGSSSGANVLTF. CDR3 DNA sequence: TGTGCCAGCAGTTTCCTCGGGACTAGCGGGAGTAGCTCTGGGGCCAACGTCCTGACTTTC. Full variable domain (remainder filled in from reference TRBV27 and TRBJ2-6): EAQVTQNPRYLITVTGKKLTVTCSQNMNHEYMSWYRQDPGLGLRQIYYSMNVEVTDKGDVPEGYKVSRKEKRNFPLILESPSPNQTSLYFCASSFLGTSGSSSGANVLTFGAGSRLTVL.

Here the CDR3 DNA reads TGCGCCAGCACAGGACAGGGGGGCTCCTACAATGAGCAGTTCTTC. It encodes CASTGQGGSYNEQFF. The chain carries TRBV4-1 and TRBJ2-1, with 10 nucleotides matching TRBD1. Germline lookup yields CDR1 MGHRA and CDR2 YSYEKL. J was trimmed by 0 bases and V by 7 bases; bases with no gene match: 3. CDR3 length: 15 residues.

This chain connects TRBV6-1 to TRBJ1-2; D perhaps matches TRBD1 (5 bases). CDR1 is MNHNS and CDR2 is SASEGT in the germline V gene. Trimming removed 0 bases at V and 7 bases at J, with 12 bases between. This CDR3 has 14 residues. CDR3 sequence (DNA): TGTGCCAGCAGTGAAGCGTCGCAAAGGGGTGGCTACACCTTC. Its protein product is CASSEASQRGGYTF.

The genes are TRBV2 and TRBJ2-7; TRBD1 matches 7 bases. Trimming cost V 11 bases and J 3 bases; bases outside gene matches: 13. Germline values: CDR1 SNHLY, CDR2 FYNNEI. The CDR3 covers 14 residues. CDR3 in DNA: TGTGCCGCCAATAAGGGGGCAGTCGGCTACGAGCAGTACTTC. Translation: CAANKGAVGYEQYF.

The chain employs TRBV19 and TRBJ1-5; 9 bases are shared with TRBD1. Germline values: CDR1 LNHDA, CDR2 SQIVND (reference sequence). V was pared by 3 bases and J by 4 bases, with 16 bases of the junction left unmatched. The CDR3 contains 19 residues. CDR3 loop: CASSIPLGTGLGGNQPQHF. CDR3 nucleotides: TGTGCCAGTAGTATCCCCCTCGGGACAGGGCTGGGTGGAAATCAGCCCCAGCATTTT. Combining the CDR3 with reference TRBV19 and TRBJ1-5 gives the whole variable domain DGGITQSPKYLFRKEGQNVTLSCEQNLNHDAMYWYRQDPGQGLRLIYYSQIVNDFQKGDIAEGYSVSREKKESFPLTVTSAQKNPTAFYLCASSIPLGTGLGGNQPQHFGDGTRLSIL.

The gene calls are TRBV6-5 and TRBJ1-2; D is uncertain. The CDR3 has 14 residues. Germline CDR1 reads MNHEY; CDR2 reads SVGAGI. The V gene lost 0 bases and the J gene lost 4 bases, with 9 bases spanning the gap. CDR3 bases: TGTGCCAGCAGTTACTCCGGTGGACTCTATGGCTACACCTTC. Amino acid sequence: CASSYSGGLYGYTF.

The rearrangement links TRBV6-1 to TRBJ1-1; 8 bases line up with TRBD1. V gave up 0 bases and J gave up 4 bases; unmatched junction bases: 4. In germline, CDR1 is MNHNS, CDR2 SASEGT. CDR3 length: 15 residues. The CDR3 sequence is CASSEAGQGRTEAFF. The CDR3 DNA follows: TGTGCCAGCAGTGAAGCCGGACAGGGTCGCACTGAAGCTTTCTTT.

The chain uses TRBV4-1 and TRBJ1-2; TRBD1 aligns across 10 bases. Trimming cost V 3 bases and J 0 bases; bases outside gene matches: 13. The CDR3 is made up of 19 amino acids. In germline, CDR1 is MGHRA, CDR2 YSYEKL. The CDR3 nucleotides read TGCGCCAGCAGCCAGCTACCGGGACAGGGGCGTCAAGCTAACTATGGCTACACCTTC. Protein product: CASSQLPGQGRQANYGYTF.